This TCR beta chain was profiled in a study of T cells in Graves' hyperthyroidism and ophthalmopathy. Amplification yielded TCR beta CDR3 regions, with RNA transcripts as the source. The HTBI primer set drove a first-round RT-PCR of the TCR CDR3. TCRdb processed the multiplex PCR reads anew with MiXCR; each CDR3 protein has one entry. The sample holds roughly 510,000 distinct CDR3 sequences, 40% to 50% seen once. Trimming cost V 6 bases and J 7 bases, with 15 bases left between them. Germline-derived CDR1 and CDR2 are SGHAT and FQNNGV. CDR3 length: 13 residues. The receptor was isolated from an adult woman with Graves' disease, either hyperthyroidism or ophthalmopathy (not recorded which). V is TRBV11-2 and J is TRBJ1-1; TRBD1 might be the D (5 bases). The specimen was peripheral blood or thyroid tissue (not recorded which). CDR3 sequence: CASRSRGGVEAFF. The CDR3 DNA reads TGTGCCAGCAGATCTAGGGGCGGGGTTGAAGCTTTCTTT.